One sample yielded the 21 T cell receptor beta chains listed below, sequenced in a study of neurological immune-mediated disorders. The time point here: longitudinal time-point 2. Each CDR3 protein is one row after TCRdb ran MiXCR on the 5' RACE reads. This sample has some 60,000 distinct CDR3 sequences, with around 9.7% found just once. Sequenced: PBMCs. The receptors derive from a man aged 25 to 40 in good health.

This clonotype was observed at least ten times. The V call is TRBV20-1, the J call TRBJ2-4; 8 bases are shared with TRBD1. Germline CDR1 and CDR2: DFQATT and SNEGSKA (reference sequence). The length of the CDR3 is 13 residues. Losses at the gene ends were 6 bases for V and 5 bases for J; bases not matched to a gene: 6. CDR3 in DNA: TGCAGTGCCCCGTCGACAGGGGAAAACATTCAGTACTTC. It codes for CSAPSTGENIQYF.

The sample holds a few counts of this clonotype. V gene TRBV18 combines with J gene TRBJ2-1; 7 bases fit TRBD2. The CDR3 totals 17 residues. Germline V gene lookup returns CDR1 KGHSH and CDR2 LQKENI. Germline trimming cut 2 bases from V and 6 bases from J; bases unmatched to any gene: 13. The CDR3 loop is CASSPFLSREAGNEQFF. CDR3 DNA sequence: TGTGCCAGCTCACCATTCTTGTCTCGGGAGGCGGGCAATGAGCAGTTCTTC.

In its sample, this clonotype was seen many times. V gene TRBV5-1 combines with J gene TRBJ2-5; D is unresolved. Trimming cost V 1 base and J 1 base, with 8 bases left between them. CDR1 and CDR2 (germline): SGHRS, YFSETQ. CDR3 length equals 14 residues. CDR3 nucleotide sequence: TGCGCCAGCAGCTTGATGGGGATCCAAGAGACCCAGTACTTC. Translation: CASSLMGIQETQYF.

The sample holds many counts of this clonotype. The rearrangement uses TRBV7-6 and TRBJ2-7; possible D gene TRBD1, 6 bases. Germline CDR1 is SGHVS and CDR2 is FNYEAQ. This CDR3 is built from 16 residues. Trimming took 0 bases from V and 2 from J, leaving 14 bases between them. The CDR3 protein is CASSLAGTLGAYEQYF. In DNA, the CDR3 is TGTGCCAGCAGCTTAGCCGGGACACTGGGCGCCTACGAGCAGTACTTC. The full variable domain, completed using reference TRBV7-6 and TRBJ2-7, is GAGVSQSPRYKVTKRGQDVALRCDPISGHVSLYWYRQALGQGPEFLTYFNYEAQQDKSGLPNDRFSAERPEGSISTLTIQRTEQRDSAMYRCASSLAGTLGAYEQYFGPGTRLTVT.

The sample holds many counts of this clonotype. The chain employs TRBV6-2 or TRBV6-3 and TRBJ2-1, with 11 nucleotides matching TRBD2. CDR3 length equals 16 residues. Germline V gene sequence: CDR1 MNHEY, CDR2 SVGEGT. With V trimmed by 6 bases and J by 10 bases, 14 bases remained unmatched. The CDR3, as DNA: TGTGCCAGCAGAAGAACTAGCGGGAGATCTCGAGGGGAGCAGTTCTTC. It specifies CASRRTSGRSRGEQFF.

This clonotype was counted many times. The chain carries TRBV20-1 and TRBJ1-5; 7 bases fit TRBD1. This CDR3 spans 13 amino acids. Looked up from germline, CDR1 is DFQATT and CDR2 is SNEGSKA (reference sequence). The ends lost 3 bases at V and 5 bases at J; junction bases unmatched: 4. CDR3 loop: CSARWDRYQPQHF. As DNA, the CDR3 is TGCAGTGCTAGGTGGGACAGATATCAGCCCCAGCATTTT.

This clonotype was counted at least ten times. The chain joins TRBV2 to TRBJ2-1; D perhaps matches TRBD1 (6 bases). The CDR3 consists of 15 residues. Trimming cost V 4 bases and J 8 bases, with 18 bases left between them. The germline V gene encodes CDR1 SNHLY and CDR2 FYNNEI. This CDR3 is CASSGDTGGGDEQFF. Here the CDR3 DNA reads TGTGCCAGCAGTGGGGACACCGGAGGTGGAGATGAGCAGTTCTTC.

In this sample, this clonotype turned up many times. This sequence joins TRBV7-2 and TRBJ1-2; maybe TRBD1 (6 bases). V was trimmed by 3 bases and J by 4 bases, leaving 12 bases between them. The CDR3 has 14 residues. Looked up from germline, CDR1 is SGHTA and CDR2 is FQGNSA. CDR3 DNA: TGTGCCAGCAGCTTTTACAGGGAGAGCTATGGCTACACCTTC. Encoded protein: CASSFYRESYGYTF.

This clonotype has a count of ten or more. The chain couples TRBV5-1 to TRBJ1-2; D may be TRBD1 (5 bases). CDR1 and CDR2 from the germline V gene are SGHRS and YFSETQ. This CDR3 has 12 residues. The V end lost 3 bases, the J end lost 6 bases, and 9 bases lay between the germline ends. The CDR3 sequence: CASSSTGNGYTF. DNA of the CDR3: TGCGCCAGCAGCTCTACAGGCAATGGCTACACCTTC.

This clonotype has ten or more counts. The chain links TRBV27 to TRBJ2-3; maybe TRBD1 (6 bases). Between the trimmed V and J ends, which lost 6 bases and 11 bases, there was a span of 15 bases. The CDR3 totals 12 residues. Germline loops: CDR1 MNHEY, CDR2 SMNVEV (reference sequence). The CDR3 sequence is CASSFLDSKQYF. The CDR3 DNA sequence: TGTGCCAGCAGCTTTCTGGACAGTAAGCAGTATTTT.

A word on this clonotype: Possible read error: a much larger clone is one base away. The chain recombines TRBV30 with TRBJ2-3, with TRBD1 matching over 11 bases. The CDR3 covers 15 residues. The V gene end was trimmed by 2 bases and the J gene end by 5 bases; junction bases not matched to a gene: 6. Germline V gives CDR1 GTSNPN, CDR2 SVGIG (reference sequence). The CDR3 DNA reads TGTGCCTGGAGTACCGGGACAGGGGGTGAAGATACGCAGTATTTT. Translated, it gives CAWSTGTGGEDTQYF.

This clonotype has at least ten counts. The chain combines TRBV20-1 with TRBJ2-7, with TRBD1 identical over 9 bases. Losses at the gene ends were 6 bases for V and 7 bases for J; bases not matched to a gene: 13. Per the germline V gene, CDR1 is DFQATT and CDR2 is SNEGSKA (reference sequence). The CDR3 covers 14 residues. The CDR3 sequence is CSAGPQQGAGEQYF. As DNA, the CDR3 is TGCAGTGCCGGCCCCCAACAGGGGGCAGGAGAGCAGTACTTC.

This clonotype was picked up many times. This rearrangement joins TRBV12-3 or TRBV12-4 to TRBJ2-3; no definite D call. Trimming left V 2 bases short and J 6 bases short, with 6 bases between. CDR3 length equals 12 residues. This chain's CDR3 is CASSLRADTQYF. The CDR3 DNA sequence: TGTGCCAGCAGTTTAAGAGCCGATACGCAGTATTTT.

This clonotype came up many times. The V call is TRBV28, the J call TRBJ1-5, with a possible D match to TRBD1 (6 bases). Trimming shortened V by 1 base and J by 5 bases, and 21 bases separated the two germline ends. The germline gives CDR1 MDHEN, CDR2 SYDVKM. The CDR3 length is 18 residues. This CDR3 is CASSLSRGLGSVDQPQHF. The CDR3 bases are TGTGCCAGCAGTTTATCTCGGGGGCTCGGGTCGGTCGATCAGCCCCAGCATTTT.

A word on this clonotype: The junction and the germline gene differ at one end; a read error may be behind it. The chain has TRBV5-1 and TRBJ2-5, with TRBD1 identical over 7 bases. Germline lookup yields CDR1 SGHRS and CDR2 YFSETQ. The CDR3 runs to 16 residues. CDR3 sequence (DNA): TGCTCCAGCAGCTTGGGGGTAGGGGGCTACCAAGAGACCCAGTGCTTC. Translated: CSSSLGVGGYQETQCF. Filled out from reference TRBV5-1 and TRBJ2-5, the complete variable domain reads KAGVTQTPRYLIKTRGQQVTLSCSPISGHRSVSWYQQTPGQGLQFLFEYFSETQRNKGNFPGRFSGRQFSNSRSEMNVSTLELGDSALYLCSSSLGVGGYQETQCFGPGTRLLVL.

This clonotype occurred many times. This rearrangement joins TRBV27 to TRBJ1-2; D remains unclear. Germline V gene data show CDR1 as MNHEY and CDR2 as SMNVEV (reference sequence). V lost 3 bases and J 3 bases, leaving 14 bases between the germline ends. The CDR3 has 15 residues. CDR3 in amino acids: CASSFWPTQDYGYTF. CDR3 nucleotides: TGTGCCAGCAGTTTTTGGCCGACTCAGGACTATGGCTACACCTTC.

The sample holds many counts of this clonotype. This CDR3 reads CASSPLVSNTGELFF. CDR3 nucleotide sequence: TGTGCCAGCAGCCCCCTGGTTTCGAACACCGGGGAGCTGTTTTTT. The chain links TRBV5-5 to TRBJ2-2; D is unclear. Germline V gene sequence: CDR1 SGHKS, CDR2 YYEKEE (reference sequence). This CDR3 region has 15 residues. With 4 bases removed from V and 0 bases from J, the gap between germline ends came to 10 bases.

This clonotype was seen ten or more times. The CDR3 DNA follows: TGTGCCAGCAGCGTCGCCAAGTACGAGCAGTACTTC. This encodes CASSVAKYEQYF. This rearrangement joins TRBV7-2 to TRBJ2-7; D remains unclear. The V end lost 5 bases, the J end lost 4 bases, and 9 bases lay between the germline ends. This CDR3 region has 12 residues. The germline V gene has CDR1 SGHTA and CDR2 FQGNSA. The full variable domain, completed using reference TRBV7-2 and TRBJ2-7, is GAGVSQSPSNKVTEKGKDVELRCDPISGHTALYWYRQSLGQGLEFLIYFQGNSAPDKSGLPSDRFSAERTGGSVSTLTIQRTQQEDSAVYLCASSVAKYEQYFGPGTRLTVT.

This clonotype was found once. This sequence may be a read error, since a much larger clone differs from it by one base. The V call is TRBV4-1, the J call TRBJ2-5; maybe TRBD1 (6 bases). Per the germline V gene, CDR1 is MGHRA and CDR2 is YSYEKL. The CDR3 length is 16 residues. In DNA, the CDR3 is TGCGCCAGCAGCCAAGAACTGGGACATGGCCAAGAGACCCGGTACTTC. Protein product: CASSQELGHGQETRYF.

The chain employs TRBV7-3 and TRBJ1-5; no clear D gene. This CDR3 has 13 residues. The V end was cut by 5 bases, the J end by 9 bases, with 14 bases between. CDR1 is SGHTA and CDR2 is FQGTGA in the germline V gene. The CDR3 DNA reads as TGTGCCAGCAGCCAAACAGAGGTGGTGCCCCAGCATTTT. It encodes CASSQTEVVPQHF. The full variable domain, completed using reference TRBV7-3 and TRBJ1-5, is GAGVSQTPSNKVTEKGKYVELRCDPISGHTALYWYRQSLGQGPEFLIYFQGTGAADDSGLPNDRFFAVRPEGSVSTLKIQRTERGDSAVYLCASSQTEVVPQHFGDGTRLSIL.

This clonotype was detected ten times or more. This chain connects TRBV5-1 to TRBJ2-5, with 10 nucleotides matching TRBD2. Germline V lookup: CDR1 SGHRS, CDR2 YFSETQ. The CDR3 consists of 17 residues. V trimming: 0 bases; J trimming: 1 base; junction bases outside the gene matches: 6. The CDR3 nucleotides are TGCGCCAGCAGCTTGGCGCGGACTAGCGGAACCCAAGAGACCCAGTACTTC. It specifies CASSLARTSGTQETQYF.